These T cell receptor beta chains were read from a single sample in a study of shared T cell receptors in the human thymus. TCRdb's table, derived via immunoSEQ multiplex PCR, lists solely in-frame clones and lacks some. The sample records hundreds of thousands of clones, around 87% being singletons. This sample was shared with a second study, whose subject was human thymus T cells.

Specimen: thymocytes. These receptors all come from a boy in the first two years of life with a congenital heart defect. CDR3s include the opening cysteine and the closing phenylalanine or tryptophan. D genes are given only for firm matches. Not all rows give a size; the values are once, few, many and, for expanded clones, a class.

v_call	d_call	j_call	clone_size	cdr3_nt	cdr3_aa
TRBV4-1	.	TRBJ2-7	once	TGCGCCAGCAGCCAAGACGCCGGCTACGAGCAGTACTTC	CASSQDAGYEQYF
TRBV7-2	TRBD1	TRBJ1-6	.	TGTGCCAGCAGCTTGGGGACAGGATGCTCCTATAATTCACCCCTCCACTTT	CASSLGTGCSYNSPLHF
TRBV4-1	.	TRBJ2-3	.	TGCGCCAGCAGCCCCAGTAAACGCCGGGGGGCCTTCACAGATACGCAGTATTTT	CASSPSKRRGAFTDTQYF
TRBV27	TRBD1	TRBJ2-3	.	TGTGCCAGCAGTAACCAAGACAGGGTTGCAGATACGCAGTATTTT	CASSNQDRVADTQYF
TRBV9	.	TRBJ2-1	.	TGTGCCAGCAGCGTAGCACCGCAGGCGTTCAATGAGCAGTTCTTC	CASSVAPQAFNEQFF
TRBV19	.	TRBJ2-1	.	TGTGCCAGTAGTTCCCAGGGCAATGAGCAGTTCTTC	CASSSQGNEQFF
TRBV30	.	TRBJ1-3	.	TGTGCCTGGAGTGTACGGGGTCTTGGAAACACCATATATTTT	CAWSVRGLGNTIYF
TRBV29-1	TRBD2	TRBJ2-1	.	TGCAGCGCAGTAAATAGCGGGGTGTCCTACAATGAGCAGTTCTTC	CSAVNSGVSYNEQFF
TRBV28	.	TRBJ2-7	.	TGTGCCAGCAGTTCACTGGACACATTGTGCGAGCAGTACTTC	CASSSLDTLCEQYF
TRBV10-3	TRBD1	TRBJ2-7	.	TGTGCCATCAGGACAGGGGAATACTACGAGCAGTACTTC	CAIRTGEYYEQYF
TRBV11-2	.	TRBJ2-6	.	TGTGCCAGCAGCTCGGGTCCTGGGGCCAACGTCCTGACTTTC	CASSSGPGANVLTF
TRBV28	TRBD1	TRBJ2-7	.	TGTGCCAGCAGTTCCCTGGACAGGCCCTCCCTAGTCTACGAGCAGTACTTC	CASSSLDRPSLVYEQYF
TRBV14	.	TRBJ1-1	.	TGTGCCAGCAGCACAACGTACAGGGTAGGTGAAGCTTTCTTT	CASSTTYRVGEAFF
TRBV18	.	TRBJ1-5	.	TGTGCCAGCTCACCACCTGACAAGAGCAATCAGCCCCAGCATTTT	CASSPPDKSNQPQHF
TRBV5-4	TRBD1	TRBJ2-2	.	TGTGCCAGCAGCCGACGGGACAGGGGGGTCGGGGAGCTGTTTTTT	CASSRRDRGVGELFF
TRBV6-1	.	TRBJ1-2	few	TGTGCCAGCAGTGAAGGGAGGGATTATGGCTACACCTTC	CASSEGRDYGYTF
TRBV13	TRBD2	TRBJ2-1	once	TGTGCCAGCAGGAACGCTAGCGGGAGTGGTGGCTATGAGCAGTTCTTC	CASRNASGSGGYEQFF
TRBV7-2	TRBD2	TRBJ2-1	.	TGTGCCAGCAGCTTGATTAGACTAGCGGGGTGCTATGAGCAGTTCTTC	CASSLIRLAGCYEQFF
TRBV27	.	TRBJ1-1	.	TGTGCCAGCAGTTCGGCAGGTGGTATGGATACTGAAGCTTTCTTT	CASSSAGGMDTEAFF
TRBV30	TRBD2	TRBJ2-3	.	TGTGCCTGGAGTGGGACTAGCTCAGATACGCAGTATTTT	CAWSGTSSDTQYF
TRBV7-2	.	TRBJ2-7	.	TGTGCCAGCAGCCCCGCAGTCGGAGGGGACGAGCAGTACTTC	CASSPAVGGDEQYF
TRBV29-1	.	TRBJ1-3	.	TGCAGCGTTGATGCGGGGACTGAAAACACCATATATTTT	CSVDAGTENTIYF
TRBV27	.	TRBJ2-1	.	TGTGCCAGCAGTATCTGGTACCGGGACACATTATCTTCCTACAATGAGCAGTTCTTC	CASSIWYRDTLSSYNEQFF
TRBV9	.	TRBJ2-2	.	TGTGCCAGCAGCGTAGTGAGTGGACTCACCCACACCGGGGAGCTGTTTTTT	CASSVVSGLTHTGELFF
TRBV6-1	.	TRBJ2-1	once	TGTGCCAGTTTAGGGGGCTCCTACAATGAGCAGTTCTTC	CASLGGSYNEQFF
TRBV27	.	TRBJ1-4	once	TGTGCCAGCAGTTTGGCAGGGGTCGGAAATGAAAAACTGTTTTTT	CASSLAGVGNEKLFF
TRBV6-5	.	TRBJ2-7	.	TGTGCCAGTGAGCGGGTCTCCTACGAGCAGTACTTC	CASERVSYEQYF
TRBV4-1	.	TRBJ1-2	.	TGCGCCAGCAGCCACCAAAGCCCGGACAGAACTAACTATGGCTACACCTTC	CASSHQSPDRTNYGYTF
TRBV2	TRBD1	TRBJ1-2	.	TGTGCCAGCAGTTCCTGGACAGGGGAGGACTATGGCTACACCTTC	CASSSWTGEDYGYTF
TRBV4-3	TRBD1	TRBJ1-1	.	TGCGCCAGCAGCCAAAACGCGGGACAGACAAACACTGAAGCTTTCTTT	CASSQNAGQTNTEAFF
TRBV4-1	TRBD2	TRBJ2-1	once	TGCGCCAGCAGCCAAGTTCCCAGCGGGAGGGTCAATGAGCAGTTCTTC	CASSQVPSGRVNEQFF
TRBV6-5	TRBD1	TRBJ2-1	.	TGTGCCAGCAGTTACCGTACCCGACAGGGCAATGAGCAGTTCTTC	CASSYRTRQGNEQFF
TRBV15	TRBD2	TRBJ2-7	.	TGTGCCACCAGCAGAGGGGCCCGACTAGCGGAATATTACGAGCAGTACTTC	CATSRGARLAEYYEQYF
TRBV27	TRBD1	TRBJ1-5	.	TGTGCCAGCAGCCCCGGGACAGGGACACATAGCAATCAGCCCCAGCATTTT	CASSPGTGTHSNQPQHF
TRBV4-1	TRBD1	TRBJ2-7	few	TGCGCCAGCAGCCACGGACAGGCCTCCTACGAGCAGTACTTC	CASSHGQASYEQYF
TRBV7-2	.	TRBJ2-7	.	TGTGCCAGCAGCTTAATCGGGGAGCCACTCTCCTACGAGCAGTACTTC	CASSLIGEPLSYEQYF
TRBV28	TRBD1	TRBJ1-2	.	TGTGCCAGCAGTAGACGACAGGGGAGAAATGGCTACACCTTC	CASSRRQGRNGYTF
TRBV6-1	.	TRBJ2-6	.	TGTGCCAGCAGTGTGTCCGGGTTTCCCCCCTCTGGGGCCAACGTCCTGACTTTC	CASSVSGFPPSGANVLTF
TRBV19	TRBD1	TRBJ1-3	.	TGTGCCAGTAGTATCTCCAGGACAGGGAGGGGAAACACCATATATTTT	CASSISRTGRGNTIYF
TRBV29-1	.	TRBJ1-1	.	TGCAGCGTTGAAGCTAACAGTCACACTGAAGCTTTCTTT	CSVEANSHTEAFF
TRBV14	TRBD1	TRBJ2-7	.	TGTGCCAGCAGCCAAGGAGTGGGACAGGGAAATGGGCCTACCTACGAGCAGTACTTC	CASSQGVGQGNGPTYEQYF